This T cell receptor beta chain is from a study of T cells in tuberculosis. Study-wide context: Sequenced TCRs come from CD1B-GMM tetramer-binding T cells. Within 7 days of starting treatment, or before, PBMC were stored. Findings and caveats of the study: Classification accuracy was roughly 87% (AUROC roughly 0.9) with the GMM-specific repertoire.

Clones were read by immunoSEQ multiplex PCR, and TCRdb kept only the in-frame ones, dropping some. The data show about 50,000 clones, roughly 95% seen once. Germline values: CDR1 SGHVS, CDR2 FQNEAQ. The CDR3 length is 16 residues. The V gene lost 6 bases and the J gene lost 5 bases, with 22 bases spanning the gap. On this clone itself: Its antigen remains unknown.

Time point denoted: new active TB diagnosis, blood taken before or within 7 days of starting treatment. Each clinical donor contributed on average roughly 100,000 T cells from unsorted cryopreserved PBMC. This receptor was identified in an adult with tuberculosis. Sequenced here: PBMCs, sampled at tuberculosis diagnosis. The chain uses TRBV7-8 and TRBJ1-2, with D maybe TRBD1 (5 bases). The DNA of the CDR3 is TGTGCCAGCAGGGAACTGGCGCAGGGTCAAGGGTATGGCTACACCTTC. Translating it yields CASRELAQGQGYGYTF.